Listed below are T cell receptor beta chains from one sample, sequenced in a study of shared clonotypes between healthy human individuals. Repertoires were generated with immunoSEQ multiplex PCR, while TCRdb's copy carries only in-frame clones and drops some. This table has 2,500,000 or so clones, 93% appearing once. Sequenced input: naive CD4+ T cells from PBMCs. The receptors were gathered from a man aged 18 to 29 in good health. Some clones in this sample may be carry-over from other donors' samples. CDR3s include the opening cysteine and the closing phenylalanine or tryptophan. The D gene is left open where the match is weak. Clone size, where shown, is once, few, many, or a class for clones that have expanded.

TRBD1	TRBV6-4	once	TRBJ2-1	CASSRDRPYNEQFF	TGTGCCAGCAGCCGGGACAGGCCATACAATGAGCAGTTCTTC
NA	TRBV9	NA	TRBJ1-6	CASSVATGSSYNSPLHF	TGTGCCAGCAGCGTAGCTACGGGCAGCTCCTATAATTCACCCCTCCACTTT
NA	TRBV7-8	NA	TRBJ2-7	CASTTGYSGSYEQYF	TGTGCCAGCACCACCGGCTATTCAGGCTCCTACGAGCAGTACTTC
NA	TRBV6-1	NA	TRBJ2-7	CASSDWPSGQYF	TGTGCCAGCAGTGATTGGCCGTCAGGGCAGTACTTC
NA	TRBV29-1	NA	TRBJ2-5	CSVEDQGRETQYF	TGCAGCGTTGAAGATCAGGGACGAGAGACCCAGTACTTC
TRBD2	TRBV30	NA	TRBJ2-5	CAWNQCSGEETQYF	TGTGCCTGGAATCAGTGTAGCGGGGAAGAGACCCAGTACTTC
NA	TRBV2	NA	TRBJ2-7	CASSEAWQGGEQYF	TGTGCCAGCAGTGAAGCTTGGCAGGGGGGCGAGCAGTACTTC
NA	TRBV29-1	NA	TRBJ2-1	CSVVVDYNEQFF	TGCAGCGTTGTTGTGGACTACAATGAGCAGTTCTTC
TRBD1	TRBV7-2	NA	TRBJ1-1	CASSLTGGVNTEAFF	TGTGCCAGCAGTTTAACAGGGGGCGTGAACACTGAAGCTTTCTTT
TRBD1	TRBV2	NA	TRBJ1-3	CASSGQGALSGNTIYF	TGTGCCAGCAGTGGACAGGGGGCTCTCTCTGGAAACACCATATATTTT
NA	TRBV28	NA	TRBJ1-6	CASSPPTAGVSPLHF	TGTGCCAGCAGTCCCCCGACAGCTGGCGTCTCACCCCTCCACTTT
NA	TRBV6-1	once	TRBJ2-5	CASSEGQGHVETQYF	TGTGCCAGCAGTGAAGGCCAGGGGCACGTGGAGACCCAGTACTTC